Following are 18 T cell receptor beta chains from one sample sequenced in a study of blood T cell repertoires in COVID-19. The data were produced by immunoSEQ multiplex PCR, yet TCRdb's version contains in-frame clones alone and is incomplete. The sample holds approximately 82,000 clones, around 89% seen once. Source material: peripheral blood. The source of these receptors is a man between 65 and 80 years old with active or convalescent COVID-19.

The CDR3 reads CASRRLAGTVTDTQYF. Here the CDR3 DNA reads TGTGCAAGTCGCAGACTAGCGGGAACTGTCACAGATACGCAGTATTTT. The V call is TRBV12-2, the J call TRBJ2-3; no check of the table's D call, TRBD2, against the DNA was made. TRBV12-2 is a pseudogene segment. This CDR3 contains 16 residues.

The chain links TRBV27 to TRBJ2-1; 8 bases agree with TRBD2. V dropped 5 bases and J dropped 4; count of bases not matched to a gene: 13. Germline V lookup: CDR1 MNHEY, CDR2 SMNVEV (reference sequence). The CDR3 consists of 17 residues. The CDR3 coding sequence is TGTGCCAGCAGTGGGTCGAGTAGCGGGGAACGATACAATGAGCAGTTCTTC. It yields the protein CASSGSSSGERYNEQFF.

The chain uses TRBV6-5 and TRBJ1-2, with D perhaps matching TRBD1 (6 bases). This CDR3 is 14 amino acids long. Germline V gives CDR1 MNHEY, CDR2 SVGAGI. V was pared by 6 bases and J by 4 bases, with 15 bases between. CDR3 in DNA: TGTGCCAGCAGGAGGGCACAGGGCGTCTATGGCTACACCTTC. It yields the protein CASRRAQGVYGYTF.

This clone has a single count. This chain uses TRBV9 with TRBJ2-3; TRBD1 might be the D (6 bases). The germline V gene has CDR1 SGDLS and CDR2 YYNGEE. V lost 2 bases and J lost 2, with 15 bases in between. The CDR3 has 16 amino acids. The CDR3 DNA is TGTGCCAGCAGCGTCGGCCGGGACAAGATCACAGATACGCAGTATTTT. Amino acid sequence: CASSVGRDKITDTQYF.

V and J are TRBV7-2 and TRBJ1-5, with 7 bases matching TRBD1. CDR1 and CDR2 (germline): SGHTA, FQGNSA. CDR3 length: 16 residues. V shed 5 bases, J shed 0 bases, and the junction held 7 bases outside the gene matches. CDR3 region: CASSPRTGYSNQPQHF. The DNA for the CDR3 is TGTGCCAGCAGCCCGAGGACAGGTTATAGCAATCAGCCCCAGCATTTT.

The chain is built from TRBV5-1 and TRBJ2-7; TRBD1 matches at 11 bases. Trimming at V came to 4 bases and at J to 7 bases, leaving 7 bases not matched to a gene. CDR1 and CDR2 from the germline V gene are SGHRS and YFSETQ. The CDR3 consists of 14 residues. The DNA for the CDR3 is TGCGCCAGCAGCGCCGGACAGGGGGCAAGGGAGCAGTACTTC. It codes for CASSAGQGAREQYF.

V is TRBV4-2 and J is TRBJ1-4, with D maybe TRBD1 (5 bases). Germline lookup yields CDR1 LGHNA and CDR2 YNFKEQ. The CDR3 length is 14 residues. V lost 5 bases and J 7 bases, leaving 14 bases between the germline ends. This CDR3 reads CASSARGEGEKLFF. The CDR3 DNA is TGTGCCAGCAGCGCCCGGGGGGAAGGTGAAAAACTGTTTTTT.

The J gene is TRBJ1-2, the V gene TRBV28, with D perhaps matching TRBD1 (5 bases). Trimming shortened V by 5 bases and J by 5 bases, and 15 bases separated the two germline ends. Germline CDR1 MDHEN, CDR2 SYDVKM. The length of the CDR3 is 14 residues. The CDR3: CASSAGTSGYGYTF. CDR3 bases: TGTGCCAGCAGTGCGGGGACCTCCGGGTATGGCTACACCTTC.

The rearrangement uses TRBV6-1 and TRBJ2-1; 12 nucleotides agree with TRBD2. Germline V CDR1 and CDR2: MNHNS, SASEGT. V shed 4 bases and J 6 bases; nucleotides not matched to a gene: 10. CDR3 length: 17 amino acids. The CDR3 DNA sequence: TGTGCCAGCAGTGGAGGACTAGCGGGACGTTGGGGCAATGAGCAGTTCTTC. Its translation: CASSGGLAGRWGNEQFF.

V gene TRBV2 combines with J gene TRBJ2-3, with a weak D call TRBD2 (6 bases). Germline V gene sequence: CDR1 SNHLY, CDR2 FYNNEI. Trimming shortened V by 8 bases and J by 2 bases, and 11 bases separated the two germline ends. The CDR3 runs 13 residues. Here the CDR3 reads CASGAGITDTQYF. The CDR3 nucleotides are TGTGCCAGCGGTGCGGGGATCACAGATACGCAGTATTTT.

This clone was counted a single time. The gene calls are TRBV6-6 and TRBJ2-2; TRBD2 aligns across 13 bases. Germline V gene lookup returns CDR1 MNHNY and CDR2 SVGAGI (reference sequence). After removal of 5 bases from V and 5 bases from J, the junction contained 11 bases not matched to a gene. The CDR3 length is 18 residues. The CDR3 sequence is CASSPTSGRAKTTGELFF. DNA for the CDR3: TGTGCCAGCAGTCCTACTAGCGGGAGGGCCAAAACGACCGGGGAGCTGTTTTTT.

The V call is TRBV19, the J call TRBJ1-3, with D perhaps matching TRBD1 (6 bases). Per the germline V gene, CDR1 is LNHDA and CDR2 is SQIVND (reference sequence). The CDR3 covers 15 residues. The V gene lost 9 bases and the J gene lost 1 base, with 16 bases spanning the gap. CDR3: CASATQGQSGNTIYF. The CDR3 region has the DNA TGTGCCAGCGCTACTCAGGGGCAATCTGGAAACACCATATATTTT.

V is TRBV28 and J is TRBJ1-2; perhaps TRBD1 as D (5 bases). This CDR3 region has 13 residues. Trimming removed 6 bases from V and 2 bases from J, with 10 bases in between. Per the germline V gene, CDR1 is MDHEN and CDR2 is SYDVKM. This chain's CDR3 is CASRLDINYGYTF. The CDR3 DNA reads as TGTGCCAGCAGGCTGGACATCAACTATGGCTACACCTTC.

The genes are TRBV6-6 and TRBJ1-1; TRBD1 matches at 7 bases. Unmatched junction bases numbered 12, after V lost 7 bases and J lost 7 bases. The CDR3 has 14 residues. Germline V CDR1 and CDR2: MNHNY, SVGAGI (reference sequence). CDR3 in amino acids: CASIIAGTASEAFF. CDR3 in DNA: TGTGCCAGCATCATCGCCGGGACAGCGAGTGAAGCTTTCTTT.

The chain links TRBV5-5 to TRBJ2-7, with 12 positions matching TRBD1. CDR1 SGHKS and CDR2 YYEKEE come from the germline V gene (reference sequence). V shed 4 bases and J 5 bases; nucleotides not matched to a gene: 4. The CDR3 has 14 residues. CDR3 protein: CASSAGTGGHEQYF. The CDR3 region has the DNA TGTGCCAGCAGCGCAGGGACAGGGGGCCACGAGCAGTACTTC.

The chain links TRBV11-2 to TRBJ2-3; possible D gene TRBD2, 5 bases. The germline CDR1 and CDR2 sequences are SGHAT and FQNNGV. Trimming removed 4 bases at V and 1 base at J, with 12 bases between. The CDR3 covers 15 residues. CDR3 region: CASSSRSGRTDTQYF. The DNA for the CDR3 is TGTGCCAGCAGCTCTCGCAGCGGCCGCACAGATACGCAGTATTTT.

V gene TRBV9 combines with J gene TRBJ1-4; unclear D gene. V lost 3 bases and J lost 8, with 20 bases in between. Per germline, CDR1 SGDLS and CDR2 YYNGEE. The CDR3 is made up of 16 amino acids. CDR3 region: CASSATTRSSGEKLFF. The CDR3 DNA reads TGTGCCAGCAGCGCCACGACACGAAGCTCGGGGGAAAAACTGTTTTTT.

The chain carries TRBV28 and TRBJ1-4; D not resolved. The germline V and J ends were trimmed by 6 bases and 4 bases, with 9 bases remaining between them. CDR1 and CDR2 (germline): MDHEN, SYDVKM. This CDR3 region has 13 residues. The CDR3 is CASRTDYNEKLFF. CDR3 bases: TGTGCCAGCAGAACAGACTATAATGAAAAACTGTTTTTT.